This TCR beta chain came from a study of persistence of HIV-infected CD4 T cells. The study, taken as a whole, reports: Degenerate expanded CDR3beta sequences were enriched among CMV- and Gag-responding cells. Rare CMV-responding cells carrying HIV-1 proviruses were not analyzed separately for TCR.

Cells were stimulated with CMV-infected fibroblast lysates at around 9.1 ug/mL. Sorted nonresponding memory CD4+ T cells were CD40L-negative, CD69-negative, CD45RO-high. Before stimulation, PBMCs underwent CD8+ T cell depletion. The immunoSEQ assay was version 4, run in survey mode. Assay used: immunoSEQ multiplex PCR; TCRdb lists only in-frame clones, some missing. The repertoire holds 40,000 to 50,000 clones, about 81% seen once, with 3% in the top ten. Trimming stripped 2 bases from V and 3 bases from J, with 12 bases between. This CDR3 has 15 amino acids. CDR1 is KGHSH, CDR2 LQKENI, per germline. On this clone itself: Its antigen is not known.

This chain joins TRBV18 and TRBJ2-3; D tentatively fits TRBD1 or TRBD2 (5 bases each). The input for sequencing was CD4+ T cells sorted from PBMCs after approximately 19-hour stimulation, taken from a patient who received antiretroviral therapy. The receptor's source is an adult man with HIV who was CMV-seropositive. CDR3 sequence: CASSPTRGSTDTQYF. As DNA, the CDR3 is TGTGCCAGCTCACCAACGAGGGGATCAACAGATACGCAGTATTTT.